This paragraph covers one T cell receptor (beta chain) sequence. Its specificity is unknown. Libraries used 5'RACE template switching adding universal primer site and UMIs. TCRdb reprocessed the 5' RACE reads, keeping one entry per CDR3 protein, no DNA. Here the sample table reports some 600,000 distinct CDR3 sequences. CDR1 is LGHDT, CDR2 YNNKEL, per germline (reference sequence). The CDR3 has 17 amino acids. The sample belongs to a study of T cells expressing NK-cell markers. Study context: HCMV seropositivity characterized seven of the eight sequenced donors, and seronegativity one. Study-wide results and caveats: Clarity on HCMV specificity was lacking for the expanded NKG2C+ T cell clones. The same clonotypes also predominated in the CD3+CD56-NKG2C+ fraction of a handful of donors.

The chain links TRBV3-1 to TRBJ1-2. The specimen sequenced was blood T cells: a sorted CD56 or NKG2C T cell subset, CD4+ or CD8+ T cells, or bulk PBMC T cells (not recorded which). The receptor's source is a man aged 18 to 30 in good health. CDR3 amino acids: CASSQDTSGRVHYGYTF. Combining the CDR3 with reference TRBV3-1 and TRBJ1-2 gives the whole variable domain DTAVSQTPKYLVTQMGNDKSIKCEQNLGHDTMYWYKQDSKKFLKIMFSYNNKELIINETVPNRFSPKSPDKAHLNLHINSLELGDSAVYFCASSQDTSGRVHYGYTFGSGTRLTVV.